The 27 T cell receptor beta chains in this list originate from one sample, sequenced in a study of control samples from healthy donors and cancer patients. Profiled with immunoSEQ multiplex PCR; TCRdb holds only in-frame clones, not every one. This sample carries some 100,000 clones, roughly 83% of them seen once, and the ten largest clones take about 10%. The sample comprised blood. These TCRs come from a woman aged 30 to 39 in good health.

The chain joins TRBV11-2 to TRBJ1-3; D is perhaps TRBD1 (5 bases). The CDR3 runs to 17 residues. V was shortened by 2 bases and J by 0 bases, with 14 bases between the two germline ends. Germline-derived CDR1 and CDR2 are SGHAT and FQNNGV. The CDR3 protein is CASSLTDTLSSGNTIYF. The CDR3 bases are TGTGCCAGCAGCTTAACGGACACCCTTAGCTCTGGAAACACCATATATTTT.

This chain links TRBV7-2 with TRBJ1-1; perhaps TRBD1 as D (5 bases). Germline V CDR1 and CDR2: SGHTA, FQGNSA. Trimming left V 2 bases short and J 0 bases short, with 16 bases between. The CDR3 consists of 17 residues. CDR3 region: CASSLRVGGSLNTEAFF. The CDR3 nucleotides are TGTGCCAGCAGCTTAAGGGTCGGGGGGTCACTGAACACTGAAGCTTTCTTT.

This clone has only a few counts. The J gene is TRBJ1-2, the V gene TRBV6-5; 11 bases match TRBD1. This CDR3 has 13 amino acids. V shed 6 bases, J shed 8 bases, and the junction held 5 bases outside the gene matches. Germline CDR1 and CDR2: MNHEY and SVGAGI. CDR3 in amino acids: CASSLGQGAGYTF. The CDR3 region has the DNA TGTGCCAGCAGCCTCGGACAGGGGGCCGGCTACACCTTC.

This rearrangement joins TRBV7-2 to TRBJ2-4; 10 nucleotides align to TRBD2. Germline V lookup: CDR1 SGHTA, CDR2 FQGNSA. V lost 5 bases, J lost 4 bases, and 2 bases stayed unmatched. This CDR3 has 14 amino acids. Written as DNA, the CDR3 is TGTGCCAGCAGCGTTAGCGGGGGGAAAAACATTCAGTACTTC. This encodes CASSVSGGKNIQYF.

The gene calls are TRBV9 and TRBJ1-2; D is undetermined. Germline CDR1 SGDLS, CDR2 YYNGEE. The CDR3 covers 13 residues. V lost 5 bases, J lost 0 bases, and 8 bases lay in between. CDR3 sequence reads: CASSMKANYGYTF. CDR3 DNA sequence: TGTGCCAGCAGTATGAAGGCTAACTATGGCTACACCTTC.

This rearrangement joins TRBV7-2 to TRBJ2-1; a possible D gene is TRBD1 (5 bases). CDR3 length: 15 residues. Germline CDR1 is SGHTA and CDR2 is FQGNSA. V dropped 2 bases and J dropped 6 bases, with 14 bases sitting between them. In DNA, the CDR3 is TGTGCCAGCAGCTTATCGAGGCAGGGCCCCAATGAGCAGTTCTTC. As protein: CASSLSRQGPNEQFF.

The rearrangement links TRBV6-6 to TRBJ2-6; D is possibly TRBD2 (5 bases). The CDR3 extends over 18 amino acids. Trimming pared 6 bases from V and 0 bases from J, leaving 18 bases between. The germline V gene has CDR1 MNHNY and CDR2 SVGAGI (reference sequence). CDR3 region: CASSRTAVDFSGANVLTF. Written as DNA, the CDR3 is TGTGCCAGCAGCCGAACAGCGGTTGACTTCTCTGGGGCCAACGTCCTGACTTTC.

The chain links TRBV7-8 to TRBJ2-7; 8 bases map to TRBD1. Unmatched junction bases numbered 4, after V lost 3 bases and J lost 0 bases. CDR3 length: 15 amino acids. CDR1 and CDR2 (germline): SGHVS, FQNEAQ. CDR3 DNA: TGTGCCAGCAGCTTCGGACAGGGCTACTCCTACGAGCAGTACTTC. This encodes CASSFGQGYSYEQYF.

The V gene is TRBV6-2 or TRBV6-3, the J gene TRBJ2-1, with 9 bases identical to TRBD2. The CDR3 is 16 amino acids. Germline CDR1 and CDR2: MNHEY and SVGEGT. V lost 6 bases to trimming and J lost 3 bases; unmatched junction nucleotides: 9. This chain's CDR3 is CASSLFRLADYNEQFF. The CDR3 DNA reads as TGTGCCAGCAGCCTTTTTAGACTAGCGGACTACAATGAGCAGTTCTTC.

The genes are TRBV5-1 and TRBJ1-1, with a possible D match to TRBD1 (6 bases). V lost 1 base, J lost 4 bases, and 17 bases lay in between. Germline V gives CDR1 SGHRS, CDR2 YFSETQ. This CDR3 comprises 16 residues. CDR3 loop: CASSLQGSGSGTEAFF. As DNA, the CDR3 is TGCGCCAGCAGCTTGCAGGGGTCAGGGTCGGGCACTGAAGCTTTCTTT.

This chain connects TRBV18 to TRBJ2-5; 7 nucleotides align to TRBD1. V lost 3 bases, J lost 3 bases, and 4 bases stayed unmatched. The CDR3 runs to 14 residues. Germline CDR1 and CDR2: KGHSH and LQKENI. CDR3 region: CASSPTGAKETQYF. In DNA form, the CDR3 reads TGTGCCAGCTCACCTACAGGGGCAAAAGAGACCCAGTACTTC.

J is TRBJ2-3 and V is TRBV5-4, with a tentative D call TRBD2 (5 bases). Germline V gene sequence: CDR1 SGHNT, CDR2 YYREEE (reference sequence). This CDR3 comprises 15 residues. Trimming pared 4 bases from V and 0 bases from J, leaving 12 bases between. CDR3 in DNA: TGTGCCAGCAGCCCTCTTCGCGGGAGCACAGATACGCAGTATTTT. Protein: CASSPLRGSTDTQYF.

The chain couples TRBV6-2 or TRBV6-3 to TRBJ1-2; TRBD1 matches 9 bases. The germline V gene has CDR1 MNHEY and CDR2 SVGEGT. With 2 bases clipped from V and 2 bases from J, the junction kept 0 bases outside the gene matches. CDR3 size: 14 residues. CDR3 sequence reads: CASSYGTGNYGYTF. The CDR3 coding sequence is TGTGCCAGCAGTTACGGGACAGGGAACTATGGCTACACCTTC.

CDR3 bases: TGCGCCAGCAGTGACCAGGGGGCAGCGTTCAATGAGCAGTTCTTC. The encoded protein is CASSDQGAAFNEQFF. V usage is TRBV10-2 and J usage is TRBJ2-1; 8 bases fit TRBD1. V lost 3 bases and J lost 6; bases outside the gene matches: 7. The germline V gene encodes CDR1 WSHSY and CDR2 SAAADI. This CDR3 has 15 amino acids.

The V gene is TRBV12-3 or TRBV12-4, the J gene TRBJ2-2; D is uncertain. The V end was cut by 5 bases, the J end by 5 bases, with 9 bases between. The CDR3 has 13 residues. CDR3 region: CASSPRQTGELFF. The CDR3 DNA sequence: TGTGCCAGCAGTCCCCGGCAGACCGGGGAGCTGTTTTTT.

In this sample, this clone turned up once. The chain has TRBV20-1 and TRBJ2-4; D gene uncertain. CDR3 length: 15 residues. Germline V gives CDR1 DFQATT, CDR2 SNEGSKA (reference sequence). V lost 3 bases and J lost 1, with 13 bases in between. As DNA, the CDR3 is TGCAGTGCTAGTAAATCATCTCTGGCCAAAAACATTCAGTACTTC. This gives the protein CSASKSSLAKNIQYF.

This clone was seen a single time. The J gene is TRBJ2-2, the V gene TRBV2, with 8 positions matching TRBD1. The CDR3 contains 16 residues. Per germline, CDR1 SNHLY and CDR2 FYNNEI. The trim removed 4 bases at V and 5 bases at J, leaving 9 bases unmatched. CDR3 DNA: TGTGCCAGCAGTGGGACAGGGTTGTTCGGGACCGGGGAGCTGTTTTTT. Protein sequence: CASSGTGLFGTGELFF.

The chain recombines TRBV14 with TRBJ2-1; 12 positions agree with TRBD2. There are 16 residues in the CDR3. V lost 4 bases and J lost 7; bases outside the gene matches: 8. The germline gives CDR1 SGHDN, CDR2 FVKESK. CDR3 sequence: CASSRLAGGPLNEQFF. As DNA, the CDR3 is TGTGCCAGCAGCCGCCTAGCGGGGGGGCCTTTGAATGAGCAGTTCTTC.

The rearrangement uses TRBV6-2 or TRBV6-3 and TRBJ2-3; TRBD2 matches 8 bases. V dropped 6 bases and J dropped 0; count of bases not matched to a gene: 2. Germline V CDR1 and CDR2: MNHEY, SVGEGT. There are 14 residues in the CDR3. The CDR3 sequence: CASSGGASTDTQYF. CDR3 coding DNA: TGTGCCAGCAGCGGGGGGGCTAGCACAGATACGCAGTATTTT.

This clone was seen a single time. The chain employs TRBV10-1 and TRBJ2-1; D gene unclear. The V and J ends lost 6 bases and 5 bases respectively, with 11 bases between them. Germline CDR1 WNHNN, CDR2 SYGVQD (reference sequence). The CDR3 loop spans 13 amino acids. The CDR3: CASSPRANNEQFF. The CDR3 nucleotides are TGCGCCAGCAGCCCTAGAGCCAACAATGAGCAGTTCTTC.

In its sample, this clone was seen a few times. The CDR3 sequence is CASSLDRVNQPQHF. The CDR3 DNA sequence: TGTGCCAGCAGCTTAGACAGGGTCAATCAGCCCCAGCATTTT. V usage is TRBV7-2 and J usage is TRBJ1-5; TRBD1 is a possible D gene (6 bases). This CDR3 is 14 amino acids long. V was trimmed by 1 base and J by 3 bases, leaving 7 bases between them. CDR1 SGHTA and CDR2 FQGNSA come from the germline V gene.

This chain joins TRBV29-1 and TRBJ1-4; tentative D call: TRBD1 (5 bases). The CDR3 extends over 14 amino acids. V lost 6 bases and J 7 bases, leaving 18 bases between the germline ends. Germline lookup yields CDR1 SQVTM and CDR2 ANQGSEA. The DNA for the CDR3 is TGCAGCGTAAAACTCCAGGGAACCGGTGAAAAACTGTTTTTT. This sequence encodes CSVKLQGTGEKLFF.

V is TRBV6-5 and J is TRBJ2-5; the D is unclear. CDR1 and CDR2 from the germline V gene are MNHEY and SVGAGI. This CDR3 has 11 residues. V was clipped by 3 bases and J by 8 bases, with 7 bases between them. The CDR3 spells CASSYRATQYF. The CDR3, as DNA: TGTGCCAGCAGTTATAGGGCCACCCAGTACTTC.

The chain combines TRBV9 with TRBJ1-3; D unclear. With 2 bases removed from V and 4 bases from J, the gap between germline ends came to 10 bases. This CDR3 contains 14 residues. Germline V gene sequence: CDR1 SGDLS, CDR2 YYNGEE. The CDR3 DNA is TGTGCCAGCAGCGTGAAGCATGTGGGAAACACCATATATTTT. Its translation is CASSVKHVGNTIYF.

This clone appeared a few times. J is TRBJ1-3 and V is TRBV5-1, with a possible D match to TRBD1 (6 bases). V was trimmed by 0 bases and J by 2 bases, leaving 6 bases between them. This CDR3 has 14 amino acids. Germline V lookup: CDR1 SGHRS, CDR2 YFSETQ. The CDR3 is CASSLGQAGNTIYF. The CDR3 nucleotides read TGCGCCAGCAGCTTGGGACAGGCTGGAAACACCATATATTTT.

The chain recombines TRBV9 with TRBJ2-1; 8 bases align to TRBD1. J gave up 5 bases and V 3 bases, and 4 bases lay outside the gene matches. Germline CDR1 reads SGDLS; CDR2 reads YYNGEE. The CDR3 has 14 amino acids. CDR3 nucleotide sequence: TGTGCCAGCAGCGGGACAGGGTTCGACAATGAGCAGTTCTTC. Encoded protein: CASSGTGFDNEQFF. Together with reference TRBV9 and TRBJ2-1, the CDR3 gives the full variable domain: DSGVTQTPKHLITATGQRVTLRCSPRSGDLSVYWYQQSLDQGLQFLIQYYNGEERAKGNILERFSAQQFPDLHSELNLSSLELGDSALYFCASSGTGFDNEQFFGPGTRLTVL.

J is TRBJ2-3 and V is TRBV11-3, with TRBD2 identical over 10 bases. The germline gives CDR1 SGHNT, CDR2 YENEEA. The CDR3 totals 14 residues. V lost 8 bases and J lost 4; bases outside the gene matches: 6. The CDR3 sequence: CASGSGGASDTQYF. As DNA, the CDR3 is TGTGCCAGCGGGAGCGGGGGGGCCTCAGATACGCAGTATTTT.